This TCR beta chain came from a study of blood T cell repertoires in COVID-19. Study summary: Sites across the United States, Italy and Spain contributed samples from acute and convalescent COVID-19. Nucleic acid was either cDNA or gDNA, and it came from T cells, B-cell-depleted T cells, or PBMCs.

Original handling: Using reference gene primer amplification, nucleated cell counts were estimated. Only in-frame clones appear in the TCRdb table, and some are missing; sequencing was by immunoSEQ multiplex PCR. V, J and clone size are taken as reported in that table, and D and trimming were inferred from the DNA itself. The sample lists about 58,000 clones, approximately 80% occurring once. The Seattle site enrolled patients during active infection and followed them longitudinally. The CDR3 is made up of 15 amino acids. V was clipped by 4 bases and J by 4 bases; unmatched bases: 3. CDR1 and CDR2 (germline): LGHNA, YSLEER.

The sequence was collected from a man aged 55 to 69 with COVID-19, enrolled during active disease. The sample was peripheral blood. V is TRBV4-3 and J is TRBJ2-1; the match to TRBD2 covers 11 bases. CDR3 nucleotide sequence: TGCGCCAGCAGCCCCGGGACTAGCGGATACAATGAGCAGTTCTTC. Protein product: CASSPGTSGYNEQFF.